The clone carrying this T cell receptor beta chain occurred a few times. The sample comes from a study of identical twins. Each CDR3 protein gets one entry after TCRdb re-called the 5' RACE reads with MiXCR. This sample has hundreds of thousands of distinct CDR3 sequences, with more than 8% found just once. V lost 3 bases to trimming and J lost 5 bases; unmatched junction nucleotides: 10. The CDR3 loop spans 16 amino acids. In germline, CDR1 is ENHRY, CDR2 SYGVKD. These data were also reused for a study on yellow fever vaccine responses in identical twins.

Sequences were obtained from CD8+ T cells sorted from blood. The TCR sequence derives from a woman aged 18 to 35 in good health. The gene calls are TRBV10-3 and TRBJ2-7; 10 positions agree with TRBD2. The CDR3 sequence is CAISDRPLAGVDEQYF. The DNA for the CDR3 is TGTGCCATCAGTGATAGACCCCTAGCGGGGGTCGACGAGCAGTACTTC.